Included here is one T cell receptor beta chain sequence, with context. What it binds is unknown. The source of the sample is a study of PD-1 blockade in classical Hodgkin lymphoma. Findings and limits, study-wide: In CD4+ cells, TCR diversity went up significantly by C4D1, but in CD8+ cells it did not. Initiation of nivolumab under 1 year after ASCT led to exclusion of patients. Newly diagnosed patients were said to have less baseline TCR diversity than healthy donors did.

Assay: immunoSEQ multiplex PCR; the TCRdb copy retains only in-frame clones and omits some. Of 55,000 to 80,000 clones listed, 88% are singletons. The CDR3 extends over 18 amino acids. J lost 0 bases, V lost 4 bases, and 10 bases had no gene match. Germline V lookup: CDR1 SGHTA, CDR2 FQGTGA. Autologous stem cell transplantation was followed by relapse in every patient, and brentuximab vedotin exposure varied. The source material was peripheral blood mononuclear cells (PBMCs), sampled at baseline. V usage is TRBV7-3 and J usage is TRBJ2-3, with 10 bases fitting TRBD2. This receptor was identified in a human donor with classical Hodgkin lymphoma. CDR3 nucleotide sequence: TGTGCCAGCAGCTCTCTAGCGGGGGACAAAAATAGCACAGATACGCAGTATTTT. Its protein product is CASSSLAGDKNSTDTQYF.